This record covers a single T cell receptor (beta chain). Per the study methods: Estimated nucleated cell counts came from reference gene primer amplification. TCRdb's copy holds only in-frame clones and misses some; the assay was immunoSEQ multiplex PCR. From that table come the V and J calls and clone size; the DNA was used to work out D and trimming. In the table there are roughly 190,000 clones, roughly 82% of which are singletons. The record originates from a study of blood T cell repertoires in COVID-19. The study recruited people aged 18 to 89 years across approximately 24 US areas. The CDR3 loop spans 15 amino acids. Per the germline V gene, CDR1 is SEHNR and CDR2 is FQNEAQ (reference sequence). The V gene end was trimmed by 7 bases and the J gene end by 4 bases; junction bases not matched to a gene: 8.

This TCR was sampled from a woman aged 55 to 70 with acute COVID-19. The material sequenced was PBMCs or T cells enriched from blood (not recorded which). The chain is built from TRBV7-9 and TRBJ2-5; TRBD2 aligns across 11 bases. In DNA, the CDR3 is TGTGCCAGCACCATTAGCGGGGGGGCAGCAGAGACCCAGTACTTC. Amino acid sequence: CASTISGGAAETQYF.